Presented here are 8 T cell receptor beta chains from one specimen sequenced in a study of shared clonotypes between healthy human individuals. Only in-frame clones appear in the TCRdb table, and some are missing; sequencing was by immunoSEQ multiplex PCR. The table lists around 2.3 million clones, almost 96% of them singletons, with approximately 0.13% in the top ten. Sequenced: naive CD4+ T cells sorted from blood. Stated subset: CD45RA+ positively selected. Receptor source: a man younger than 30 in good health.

The CDR3 DNA follows: TGCAGCGCCCATTCAGGGGGCTACGAGCAGTACTTC. Encoded protein: CSAHSGGYEQYF. This chain uses TRBV29-1 with TRBJ2-7; the match to TRBD1 covers 7 bases. This CDR3 contains 12 residues. V dropped 7 bases and J dropped 3; count of bases not matched to a gene: 6. Germline assignment: CDR1 SQVTM and CDR2 ANQGSEA.

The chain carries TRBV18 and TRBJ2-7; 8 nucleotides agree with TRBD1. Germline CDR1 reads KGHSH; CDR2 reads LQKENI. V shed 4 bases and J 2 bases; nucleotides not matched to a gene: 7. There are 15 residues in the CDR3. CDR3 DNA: TGTGCCAGCTCACTGGACAGGGCTAAGGCCTACGAGCAGTACTTC. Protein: CASSLDRAKAYEQYF.

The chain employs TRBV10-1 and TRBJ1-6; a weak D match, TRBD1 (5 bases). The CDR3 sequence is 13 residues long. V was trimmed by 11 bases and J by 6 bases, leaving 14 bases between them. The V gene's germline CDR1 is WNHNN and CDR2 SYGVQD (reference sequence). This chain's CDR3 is CARYRGPNSPLHF. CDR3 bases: TGCGCCCGTTACCGGGGCCCTAATTCACCCCTCCACTTT.

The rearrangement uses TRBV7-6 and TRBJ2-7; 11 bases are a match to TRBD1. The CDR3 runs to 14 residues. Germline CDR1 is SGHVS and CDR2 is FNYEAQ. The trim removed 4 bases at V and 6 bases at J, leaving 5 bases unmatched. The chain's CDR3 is CASSSPGTGGEQYF. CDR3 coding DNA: TGTGCCAGCAGCTCACCCGGGACAGGGGGCGAGCAGTACTTC.

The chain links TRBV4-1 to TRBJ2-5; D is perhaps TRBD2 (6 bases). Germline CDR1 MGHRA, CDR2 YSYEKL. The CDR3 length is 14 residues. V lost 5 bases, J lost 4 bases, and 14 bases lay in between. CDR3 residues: CASSVPGARETQYF. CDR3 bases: TGCGCCAGCAGCGTCCCGGGAGCGCGAGAGACCCAGTACTTC.

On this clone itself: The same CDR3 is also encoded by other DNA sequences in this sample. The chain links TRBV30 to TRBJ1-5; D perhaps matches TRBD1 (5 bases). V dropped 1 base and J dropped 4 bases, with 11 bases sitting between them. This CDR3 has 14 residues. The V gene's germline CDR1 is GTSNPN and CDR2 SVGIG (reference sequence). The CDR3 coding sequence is TGTGCCTGGAGTGGGGGGAGCGGTAATCAGCCCCAGCATTTT. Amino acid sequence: CAWSGGSGNQPQHF.

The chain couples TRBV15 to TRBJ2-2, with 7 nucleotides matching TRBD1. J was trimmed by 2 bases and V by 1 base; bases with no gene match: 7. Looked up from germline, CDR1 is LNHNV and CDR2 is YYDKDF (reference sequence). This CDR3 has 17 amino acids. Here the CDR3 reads CATSRALGTANTGELFF. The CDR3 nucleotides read TGTGCCACCAGCAGAGCCCTCGGGACAGCTAACACCGGGGAGCTGTTTTTT. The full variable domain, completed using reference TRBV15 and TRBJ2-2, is DAMVIQNPRYQVTQFGKPVTLSCSQTLNHNVMYWYQQKSSQAPKLLFHYYDKDFNNEADTPDNFQSRRPNTSFCFLDIRSPGLGDTAMYLCATSRALGTANTGELFFGEGSRLTVL.

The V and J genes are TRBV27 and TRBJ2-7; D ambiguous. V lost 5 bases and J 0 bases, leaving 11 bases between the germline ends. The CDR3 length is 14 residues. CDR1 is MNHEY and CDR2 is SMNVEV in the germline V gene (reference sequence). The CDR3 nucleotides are TGTGCCAGCAGTGCCCCGGACGGCTCCTACGAGCAGTACTTC. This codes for CASSAPDGSYEQYF.